Included here is one T cell receptor (beta chain) sequence, with context. The antigen remains undetermined. Each sample had at least 6.5 million PBMCs isolated. Per sample, at least 5.5 micrograms of total RNA were extracted. Combining a sample-barcoded 5' primer with a J-beta primer mix, a second PCR ran for 7 to 11 cycles. Each CDR3 protein gets one entry after TCRdb re-called the 5' RACE reads with MiXCR. The sample lists 1.5 million or so distinct CDR3 sequences; approximately 39% were seen once. This CDR3 has 15 amino acids. Germline V gene data show CDR1 as SGHDN and CDR2 as FVKESK. V was clipped by 4 bases and J by 2 bases, with 14 bases between them. This sample was included in a study of blood T cells in healthy people across ages. General observations from the study: Per-million-T-cell TCR beta diversity fell roughly linearly with age.

The sample comprised blood. This clonotype originated in a woman younger than 35 in good health. The chain is built from TRBV14 and TRBJ1-2; D is unclear. The CDR3 sequence: CASSRDGSGNYGYTF. The CDR3 DNA sequence: TGTGCCAGCAGCCGAGATGGGTCGGGAAACTATGGCTACACCTTC.